Below are 8 T cell receptor beta chains sequenced from a single sample in a study of CD8 T cells in Susac syndrome. Random-hexamer reverse transcription was applied to roughly 0.5 to 1 ug RNA. TCRdb ran MiXCR on the immunoSEQ multiplex PCR reads and lists one entry per CDR3 protein. The sample holds roughly 200,000 distinct CDR3 sequences, approximately 94% seen once. Sequenced material: CD4+ T cells from PBMCs. The receptors originated from a human donor with Susac syndrome.

The V and J genes are TRBV27 and TRBJ2-3, with a weak D call TRBD2 (5 bases). Germline V gives CDR1 MNHEY, CDR2 SMNVEV (reference sequence). Trimming cost V 6 bases and J 3 bases, with 10 bases left between them. The CDR3 consists of 13 residues. CDR3 nucleotide sequence: TGTGCCAGCAGCTGGCCGGGGACAGATACGCAGTATTTT. Translating gives CASSWPGTDTQYF.

This sequence joins TRBV5-1 and TRBJ2-1, with TRBD1 as a possible D gene (6 bases). The germline V gene has CDR1 SGHRS and CDR2 YFSETQ. V was trimmed by 4 bases and J by 4 bases, leaving 15 bases between them. This CDR3 is built from 15 residues. CDR3 nucleotide sequence: TGCGCCAGCAGCCCTGACCCGGACAGTTACAATGAGCAGTTCTTC. As protein: CASSPDPDSYNEQFF.

The chain employs TRBV7-9 and TRBJ1-2; the D is unclear. This CDR3 region has 14 residues. Trimming stripped 4 bases from V and 6 bases from J, with 15 bases between. Germline-derived CDR1 and CDR2 are SEHNR and FQNEAQ (reference sequence). The CDR3 loop is CASSSTGTGDGYTF. DNA of the CDR3: TGTGCCAGCAGCTCGACCGGCACCGGAGATGGCTACACCTTC.

The V gene is TRBV10-3, the J gene TRBJ2-1, with 10 bases identical to TRBD2. Per the germline V gene, CDR1 is ENHRY and CDR2 is SYGVKD. With 0 bases clipped from V and 2 bases from J, the junction kept 1 base outside the gene matches. The CDR3 extends over 16 amino acids. Written as DNA, the CDR3 is TGTGCCATCAGTGAGTCTAGCGGGGGGACCTACAATGAGCAGTTCTTC. It yields the protein CAISESSGGTYNEQFF.

The rearrangement links TRBV30 to TRBJ2-3; TRBD2 matches at 11 bases. V trimming: 7 bases; J trimming: 4 bases; junction bases outside the gene matches: 10. CDR1 is GTSNPN, CDR2 SVGIG, per germline (reference sequence). The CDR3 is 15 amino acids. The CDR3 coding sequence is TGTGCCTCATCACTTAGCGGGGGGGCCTCAGATACGCAGTATTTT. Translated, it gives CASSLSGGASDTQYF.

The V and J genes are TRBV15 and TRBJ2-7; 10 bases map to TRBD1. J gave up 7 bases and V 5 bases, and 11 bases lay outside the gene matches. Germline V gene sequence: CDR1 LNHNV, CDR2 YYDKDF (reference sequence). The length of the CDR3 is 15 residues. The CDR3 DNA reads TGTGCCACCAGCTGGACAGGGGGGATATTCGGAGAGCAGTACTTC. It yields the protein CATSWTGGIFGEQYF.

This clonotype has a single count. The chain is built from TRBV20-1 and TRBJ1-4, with a weak D call TRBD1 (5 bases). Germline values: CDR1 DFQATT, CDR2 SNEGSKA (reference sequence). V lost 2 bases and J 7 bases, leaving 14 bases between the germline ends. The CDR3 runs 14 residues. CDR3 sequence reads: CSARSTEGFEKLFF. DNA for the CDR3: TGCAGTGCTAGATCCACAGAGGGGTTTGAAAAACTGTTTTTT.

DNA for the CDR3: TGTGCCAGCAGCTTGAGACTCAATGGCTACACCTTC. Translation gives CASSLRLNGYTF. The chain joins TRBV7-9 to TRBJ1-2; D is undetermined. The germline gives CDR1 SEHNR, CDR2 FQNEAQ (reference sequence). There are 12 residues in the CDR3. V lost 3 bases and J lost 6, with 8 bases in between.